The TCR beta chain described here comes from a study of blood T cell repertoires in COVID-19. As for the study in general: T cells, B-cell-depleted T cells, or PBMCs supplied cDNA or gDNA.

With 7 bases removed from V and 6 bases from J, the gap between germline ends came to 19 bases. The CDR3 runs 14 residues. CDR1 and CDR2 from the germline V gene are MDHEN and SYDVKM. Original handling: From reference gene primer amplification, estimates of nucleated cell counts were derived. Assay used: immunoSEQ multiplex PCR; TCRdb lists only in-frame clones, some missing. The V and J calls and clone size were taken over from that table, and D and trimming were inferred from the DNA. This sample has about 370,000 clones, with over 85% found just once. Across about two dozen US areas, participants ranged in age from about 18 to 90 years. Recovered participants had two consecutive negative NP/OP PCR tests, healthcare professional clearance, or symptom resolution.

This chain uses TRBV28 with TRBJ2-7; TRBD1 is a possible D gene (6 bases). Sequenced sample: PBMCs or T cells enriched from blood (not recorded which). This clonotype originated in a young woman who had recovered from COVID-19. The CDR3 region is CASKTLQGPSEQYF. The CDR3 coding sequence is TGTGCCAGCAAAACCCTACAGGGTCCAAGCGAGCAGTACTTC.